This TCR beta chain appears in the sequencing data of a study of radiotherapy plus CTLA-4 blockade in lung cancer. Sequencing was performed with immunoSEQ multiplex PCR; in TCRdb, only in-frame clones are kept and a portion is missing. In the table there are 35,000 or so clones, 85% of which are singletons. This clone is a singleton in its sample. V dropped 7 bases and J dropped 4 bases, with 10 bases sitting between them. Per germline, CDR1 MDHEN and CDR2 SYDVKM. The CDR3 length is 12 residues. The clonotype was recovered from a human donor with non-small cell lung cancer who had stable disease on radiotherapy plus ipilimumab. Here the sequenced sample was peripheral blood, taken from a patient treated with radiotherapy plus ipilimumab. The rearrangement uses TRBV28 and TRBJ1-2, with D possibly TRBD1 on 6 matching bases. The CDR3 reads CASKGTSYGYTF. The CDR3, as DNA: TGTGCCAGCAAAGGGACAAGCTATGGCTACACCTTC.